The 25 T cell receptor beta chains given below trace back to one sample, sequenced in a study of Ad26.COV2.S vaccination and SARS-CoV-2 variants (dated by TCRdb to 2020 to 2022). To prepare the library, the immunoSEQ multiplex PCR assay was applied. Imported from immuneACCESS, the table was reduced by TCRdb to in-frame sequences with V and J called. These copies leave out some clones; in studies compared against another copy, an unresolved V gene accounts for under half, and the cause of the remainder is not known. This sample comprises about 410,000 clones, approximately 90% of them detected only once. 1.9% of the sample is taken by the ten largest. According to the study, the label for this sample's treatment or condition signals: roughly 18 received Ad26.COV2.S at low or high dose, single or two shots; roughly five received placebo; per-sample allocation not given. For vaccine and placebo recipients, repertoires were sequenced using samples collected on day 63 after the first injection.

This sample comprised peripheral blood, obtained in a trial of Ad26.COV2.S vaccine versus placebo. These receptors were collected from a person aged 18-60 years who received the Ad26.COV2.S COVID-19 vaccine or a placebo.

This sequence joins TRBV5-4 and TRBJ2-7, with TRBD2 matching 8 bases. The V and J ends lost 3 bases and 2 bases, in that order; junction bases with no gene match: 4. Germline CDR1 is SGHNT and CDR2 is YYREEE (reference sequence). CDR3 length: 14 residues. The CDR3 nucleotides are TGTGCCAGCAGCTCCCGGGGGGGGGCCTACGAGCAGTACTTC. Its translation is CASSSRGGAYEQYF.

The chain uses TRBV6-1 and TRBJ1-3; unclear D gene. Germline CDR1 and CDR2: MNHNS and SASEGT. Between the trimmed V and J ends, which lost 2 bases and 3 bases, there was a span of 17 bases. This CDR3 has 17 residues. The CDR3 loop is CASSEFHGRPLGNTIYF. CDR3 nucleotides: TGTGCCAGCAGTGAATTTCATGGGCGGCCACTTGGAAACACCATATATTTT.

The J gene is TRBJ2-7, the V gene TRBV6-6; 9 bases match TRBD2. Unmatched junction bases numbered 17, after V lost 5 bases and J lost 3 bases. Germline values: CDR1 MNHNY, CDR2 SVGAGI (reference sequence). CDR3 length: 18 amino acids. This CDR3 is CASSPFWVAGELGYEQYF. For the CDR3, the DNA is TGTGCCAGCAGTCCCTTTTGGGTAGCGGGAGAGTTGGGCTACGAGCAGTACTTC.

This clone has only a few counts. V and J are TRBV28 and TRBJ1-6; no reliable D call. From germline, CDR1 is MDHEN and CDR2 SYDVKM. Trimming pared 2 bases from V and 6 bases from J, leaving 8 bases between. The CDR3 covers 14 residues. In nucleotides, the CDR3 is TGTGCCAGCAGTTTAGCGGGGATTAATTCACCCCTCCACTTT. The encoded protein is CASSLAGINSPLHF.

This chain uses TRBV4-3 with TRBJ1-2, with 7 bases lining up with TRBD1. V lost 3 bases to trimming and J lost 8 bases; unmatched junction nucleotides: 6. Germline V lookup: CDR1 LGHNA, CDR2 YSLEER. This CDR3 comprises 13 residues. CDR3 nucleotide sequence: TGCGCCAGCAGCCATGGCAGGGGGAGAGGCTACACCTTC. Translating it yields CASSHGRGRGYTF.

This clone was counted a single time. CDR3 protein: CSVLLGTGNTEAFF. The CDR3 coding sequence is TGCAGCGTTTTGTTAGGGACAGGGAACACTGAAGCTTTCTTT. The chain joins TRBV29-1 to TRBJ1-1; TRBD1 aligns across 8 bases. V dropped 5 bases and J dropped 1; count of bases not matched to a gene: 6. Germline CDR1 and CDR2: SQVTM and ANQGSEA. The CDR3 totals 14 residues.

V is TRBV9 and J is TRBJ2-7, with 10 nucleotides matching TRBD2. Germline V lookup: CDR1 SGDLS, CDR2 YYNGEE. The V segment lost 4 bases and the J segment 5 bases; nucleotides outside the gene matches: 9. This CDR3 spans 15 amino acids. The CDR3 spells CASSYTKREGHEQYF. CDR3 nucleotides: TGTGCCAGCAGCTATACTAAGCGGGAGGGCCACGAGCAGTACTTC.

The DNA of the CDR3 is TGTGCCAGCAGCTTATGGAGCAGTGTCGCCGGGGAGCTGTTTTTT. This sequence encodes CASSLWSSVAGELFF. This sequence joins TRBV7-9 and TRBJ2-2, with D unresolved. V was clipped by 2 bases and J by 6 bases, with 13 bases between them. Germline V gene lookup returns CDR1 SEHNR and CDR2 FQNEAQ (reference sequence). The CDR3 runs 15 residues. The entire variable domain, with the rest obtained from reference TRBV7-9 and TRBJ2-2, is as follows: DTGVSQNPRHKITKRGQNVTFRCDPISEHNRLYWYRQTLGQGPEFLTYFQNEAQLEKSRLLSDRFSAERPKGSFSTLEIQRTEQGDSAMYLCASSLWSSVAGELFFGEGSRLTVL.

About this clone itself: Other nucleotide sequences from this sample produce the same CDR3. The chain employs TRBV6-4 and TRBJ1-6; no clear D gene. V was shortened by 0 bases and J by 7 bases, with 4 bases between the two germline ends. The CDR3 totals 13 residues. CDR1 is MRHNA, CDR2 SNTAGT, per germline. CDR3 in DNA: TGTGCCAGCAGTGACTCCGGAAATTCACCCCTCCACTTT. Translation gives CASSDSGNSPLHF.

This clone was counted a single time. The chain combines TRBV6-1 with TRBJ2-3; 8 nucleotides match TRBD2. CDR1 MNHNS and CDR2 SASEGT come from the germline V gene. The CDR3 is made up of 16 amino acids. V gave up 4 bases and J gave up 3 bases; unmatched junction bases: 9. As DNA, the CDR3 is TGTGCCAGCAGTGGATATGGCGGGAGGAGAACAGATACGCAGTATTTT. Residues: CASSGYGGRRTDTQYF.

V gene TRBV28 combines with J gene TRBJ2-5, with a weak D call TRBD2 (6 bases). V was cut by 7 bases and J by 5 bases, with 26 bases left in between. Germline loops: CDR1 MDHEN, CDR2 SYDVKM. The CDR3 has 17 residues. CDR3 bases: TGTGCCAGCAACTTACCGGCGGGACGCGGAGTAGGGGAGACCCAGTACTTC. Translation: CASNLPAGRGVGETQYF.

The rearrangement links TRBV19 to TRBJ2-1, with 8 bases lining up with TRBD2. V lost 3 bases, J lost 9 bases, and 7 bases stayed unmatched. Germline CDR1 is LNHDA and CDR2 is SQIVND (reference sequence). The CDR3 loop spans 14 amino acids. This chain's CDR3 is CASSIASGRTEQFF. In nucleotides, the CDR3 is TGTGCCAGTAGTATCGCCAGCGGGAGAACTGAGCAGTTCTTC.

V and J are TRBV11-2 and TRBJ2-7; 8 nucleotides align to TRBD2. With 1 base clipped from V and 3 bases from J, the junction kept 2 bases outside the gene matches. Germline CDR1 is SGHAT and CDR2 is FQNNGV. CDR3 length: 14 residues. As DNA, the CDR3 is TGTGCCAGCAGCTTAGGAGCGGGAGTCTACGAGCAGTACTTC. Translation gives CASSLGAGVYEQYF.

The rearrangement joins TRBV5-1 to TRBJ2-1; 9 bases are a match to TRBD2. CDR1 is SGHRS, CDR2 YFSETQ, per germline. CDR3 length: 16 residues. V gave up 4 bases and J gave up 0 bases; unmatched junction bases: 5. The CDR3 here is CASSLIAGVSYNEQFF. The CDR3 bases are TGCGCCAGCAGCCTTATAGCGGGAGTCTCCTACAATGAGCAGTTCTTC.

The V gene is TRBV20-1, the J gene TRBJ2-1; TRBD2 aligns across 7 bases. CDR1 is DFQATT, CDR2 SNEGSKA, per germline (reference sequence). The CDR3 runs to 11 residues. V shed 3 bases, J shed 10 bases, and the junction held 3 bases outside the gene matches. This chain's CDR3 is CSARTSREQFF. As DNA, the CDR3 is TGCAGTGCTAGGACTAGCCGCGAGCAGTTCTTC.

The V and J genes are TRBV4-1 and TRBJ2-3; 10 bases match TRBD1. In germline, CDR1 is MGHRA, CDR2 YSYEKL. This CDR3 contains 19 residues. Losses at the gene ends were 3 bases for V and 1 base for J; bases not matched to a gene: 13. CDR3 bases: TGCGCCAGCAGCCATGCGGGACAGGGGCATCGGGTAGGCACAGATACGCAGTATTTT. Translated: CASSHAGQGHRVGTDTQYF.

The chain is built from TRBV7-3 and TRBJ2-5; 9 nucleotides match TRBD1. Germline lookup yields CDR1 SGHTA and CDR2 FQGTGA. This CDR3 spans 15 amino acids. Trimming cost V 2 bases and J 2 bases; bases outside gene matches: 3. The CDR3 bases are TGTGCCAGCAGCTTAGGGACAGGGCCTCAAGAGACCCAGTACTTC. This encodes CASSLGTGPQETQYF.

This clone was counted once. The rearrangement links TRBV28 to TRBJ2-5; TRBD2 matches at 8 bases. The V and J ends lost 5 bases and 5 bases, in that order; junction bases with no gene match: 7. Germline assignment: CDR1 MDHEN and CDR2 SYDVKM. This CDR3 is built from 14 residues. CDR3 nucleotide sequence: TGTGCCAGCAGTCCCGATGGCGGGGGGGAGACCCAGTACTTC. It codes for CASSPDGGGETQYF.

The chain combines TRBV5-1 with TRBJ2-7; D may be TRBD1 (6 bases). Germline CDR1 is SGHRS and CDR2 is YFSETQ. CDR3 size: 13 residues. The V and J ends lost 1 base and 3 bases respectively, with 8 bases between them. CDR3 DNA: TGCGCCAGCAGCTTGAAAGGGGGCTACGAGCAGTACTTC. Its translation is CASSLKGGYEQYF.

The chain couples TRBV6-5 to TRBJ2-7; 7 bases are shared with TRBD2. Germline V gives CDR1 MNHEY, CDR2 SVGAGI. This CDR3 spans 15 amino acids. V trimming: 6 bases; J trimming: 4 bases; junction bases outside the gene matches: 12. CDR3 in amino acids: CASSPRASGGYEQYF. The DNA for the CDR3 is TGTGCCAGCAGCCCAAGGGCTAGCGGTGGTTACGAGCAGTACTTC.

V and J are TRBV30 and TRBJ1-3; no reliable D call. This CDR3 is 11 amino acids long. The germline gives CDR1 GTSNPN, CDR2 SVGIG (reference sequence). The CDR3 region is CARAAGNTIYF. In DNA, the CDR3 is TGTGCAAGGGCCGCCGGAAACACCATATATTTT.

On this clone itself: The sample carries other DNA sequences with the same CDR3. The chain has TRBV5-1 and TRBJ2-7; the D is unclear. CDR3 length: 13 residues. Per the germline V gene, CDR1 is SGHRS and CDR2 is YFSETQ. Trimming took 1 base from V and 1 from J, leaving 6 bases between them. CDR3 DNA: TGCGCCAGCAGCTTGACCGGGTCCTACGAGCAGTACTTC. This gives the protein CASSLTGSYEQYF.

V usage is TRBV5-1 and J usage is TRBJ2-7, with 10 bases lining up with TRBD1. V shed 3 bases, J shed 3 bases, and the junction held 12 bases outside the gene matches. The CDR3 runs to 17 residues. Germline CDR1 SGHRS, CDR2 YFSETQ. The CDR3 here is CASSSAVPGQGYYEQYF. The CDR3 coding sequence is TGCGCCAGCAGCTCAGCCGTTCCGGGACAGGGGTACTACGAGCAGTACTTC.

The J gene is TRBJ2-3, the V gene TRBV6-5, with a tentative D call TRBD1 (6 bases). From germline, CDR1 is MNHEY and CDR2 SVGAGI. The CDR3 contains 13 residues. V lost 11 bases and J 5 bases, leaving 17 bases between the germline ends. Here the CDR3 DNA reads TGTGCCCATCTCAACAGGGATATAGATACGCAGTATTTT. Its translation is CAHLNRDIDTQYF.

This sequence joins TRBV4-3 and TRBJ1-4; D ambiguous. The CDR3 covers 15 residues. In germline, CDR1 is LGHNA, CDR2 YSLEER. V dropped 2 bases and J dropped 3 bases, with 10 bases sitting between them. The CDR3 coding sequence is TGCGCCAGCAGCCAATCGCAGGTCCCTAATGAAAAACTGTTTTTT. Its protein product is CASSQSQVPNEKLFF.